This T cell receptor (beta chain) was recovered during a study of blood T cell repertoires in COVID-19. Study background: Sites in the United States, Italy and Spain provided acute and convalescent COVID-19 samples.

In assigning cohorts, the study relied on participant-reported clinical history. A note on this clone: At the DNA level, this CDR3 is encoded by other sequences in the same sample as well.

Original processing notes: Nucleated cell number was recorded as an estimate derived from reference gene primer amplification. Sequenced by immunoSEQ multiplex PCR; TCRdb stores in-frame clones only, minus some. That table gives V, J and clone size, and the DNA gave D and trimming. The repertoire has 300,000 to 450,000 clones, 80% to 90% of them found once; the top ten carry 1%. In germline, CDR1 is LGHDT, CDR2 YNNKEL (reference sequence). J gave up 6 bases and V 1 base, and 2 bases lay outside the gene matches. The CDR3 consists of 15 residues. The rearrangement uses TRBV3-1 (or the pseudogene TRBV3-2) and TRBJ1-5, with 11 bases that match TRBD1. This TCR was recovered from a man younger than 35 who had recovered from COVID-19. The sample taken for sequencing was PBMCs or T cells enriched from blood (not recorded which). In DNA, the CDR3 is TGTGCCAGCAGCCAAGGGGGACAGGGGGTTCAGCCCCAGCATTTT. This codes for CASSQGGQGVQPQHF.